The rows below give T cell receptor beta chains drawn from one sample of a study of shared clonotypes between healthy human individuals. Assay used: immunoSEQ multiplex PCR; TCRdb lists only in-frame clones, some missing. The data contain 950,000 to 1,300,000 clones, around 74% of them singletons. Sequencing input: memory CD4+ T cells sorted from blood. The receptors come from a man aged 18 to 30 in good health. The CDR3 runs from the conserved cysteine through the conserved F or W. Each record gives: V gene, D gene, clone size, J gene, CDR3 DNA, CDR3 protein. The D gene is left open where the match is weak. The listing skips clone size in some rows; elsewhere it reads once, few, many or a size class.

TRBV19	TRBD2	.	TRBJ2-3	TGTGCCAGTCGTAGCGGGGGGAAAGCCACAGATACGCAGTATTTT	CASRSGGKATDTQYF
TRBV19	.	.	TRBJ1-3	TGTGCCAGTCGTCCGGGCTCTGGAAACACCATATATTTT	CASRPGSGNTIYF
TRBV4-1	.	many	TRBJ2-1	TGCGCCAGCAGCCAAGATTGGACAAGCGGCTCCTACAATGAGCAGTTCTTC	CASSQDWTSGSYNEQFF
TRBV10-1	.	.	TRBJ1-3	TGCGCCAGCAGTGATTATCTAGGGACGGATGGAAACACCATATATTTT	CASSDYLGTDGNTIYF
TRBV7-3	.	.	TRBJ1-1	TGTGCCAGCAGCTTATCAGGGGTGAACACTGAAGCTTTCTTT	CASSLSGVNTEAFF
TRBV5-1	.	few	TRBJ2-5	TGCGCCAGCAGCTTTAGTCAGTCCCAAGAGACCCAGTACTTC	CASSFSQSQETQYF
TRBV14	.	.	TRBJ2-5	TGTGCCAGCAGCCAAGTCCGAGGACCGGGGACCCAGTACTTC	CASSQVRGPGTQYF
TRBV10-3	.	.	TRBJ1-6	TGTGCCATCAGTCCAGATGGGGGAGGAGCAAATTCACCCCTCCACTTT	CAISPDGGGANSPLHF
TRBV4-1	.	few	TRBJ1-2	TGCGCCAGCAGCCAAGATCTCAACAGCTTAACCCCATTGGGCTACACCTTC	CASSQDLNSLTPLGYTF
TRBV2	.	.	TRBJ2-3	TGTGCCAGCAGTGTTTTCGGGGCAAGCACAGATACGCAGTATTTT	CASSVFGASTDTQYF
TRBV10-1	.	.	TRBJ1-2	TGCGCCAGCAGTGAGGAGGGCATGTATGGCTACACCTTC	CASSEEGMYGYTF
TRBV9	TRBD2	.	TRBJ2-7	TGTGCCAGCAGCGCGGAACGACTAGCGGGGGTCGACGAGCAGTACTTC	CASSAERLAGVDEQYF
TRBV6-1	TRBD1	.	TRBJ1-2	TGTGCCAGCAGTGAATTACAGCGGACAGGGTTCTATGGCTACACCTTC	CASSELQRTGFYGYTF
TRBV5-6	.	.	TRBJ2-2	TGTGCCAGCAGCTTGGAGCCAGGACAGACCGGGGAGCTGTTTTTT	CASSLEPGQTGELFF
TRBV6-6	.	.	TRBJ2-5	TGTGCCAGCAGCCCCGTGGACCAAGAGACCCAGTACTTC	CASSPVDQETQYF
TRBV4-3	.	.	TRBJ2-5	TGCGCCAGCAGCCAAGATCGGGGTGCGACCCAGTACTTC	CASSQDRGATQYF
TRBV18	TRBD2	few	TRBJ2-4	TGTGCCAGCTCAAGAGCGGGGGCGGGAGAAAACATTCAGTACTTC	CASSRAGAGENIQYF
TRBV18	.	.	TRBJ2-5	TGTGCCAGCTCACGTGGGGTCCAAGAGACCCAGTACTTC	CASSRGVQETQYF
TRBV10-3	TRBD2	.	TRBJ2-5	TGTGCCATCAGTAACTCTAGCGGGTCCCGGGAGACCCAGTACTTC	CAISNSSGSRETQYF
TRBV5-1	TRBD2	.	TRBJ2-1	TGCGCCAGCAGCTTGGCCTTAGCGGGAGCCAGTCAGCAGTTCTTC	CASSLALAGASQQFF
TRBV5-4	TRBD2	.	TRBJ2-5	TGTGCCAGCATCATGCGGACGGGGGGACAAGAGACCCAGTACTTC	CASIMRTGGQETQYF
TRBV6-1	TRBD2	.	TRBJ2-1	TGTGCCAGCAGTTTATTACTAGCGGGAGTTGGGCTCTTC	CASSLLLAGVGLF
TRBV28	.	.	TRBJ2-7	TGTGCCAGCACCACTATGGGGGGGCAGTACGAGCAGTACTTC	CASTTMGGQYEQYF
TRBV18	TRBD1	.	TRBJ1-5	TGTGCCAGCTCACCACCGGAGGCAGGGGGGAGCAATCAGCCCCAGCATTTT	CASSPPEAGGSNQPQHF
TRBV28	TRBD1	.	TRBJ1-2	TGTGCCAGCAGTTCCGGGACAGGGACTTATGGCTACACCTTC	CASSSGTGTYGYTF
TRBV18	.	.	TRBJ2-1	TGTGCCAGCTCACGACCATCAGGGTCCAGGATCTTC	CASSRPSGSRIF
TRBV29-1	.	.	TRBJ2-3	TGCAGCGCATCCGGGGGGCGTGATACGCAGTATTTT	CSASGGRDTQYF
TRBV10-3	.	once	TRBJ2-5	TGTGCCATCGCCCATGGAGGGGATCAAGAGACCCAGTACTTC	CAIAHGGDQETQYF
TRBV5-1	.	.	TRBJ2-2	TGCGCCAGCAGCTTAGGACGAACCACCCTGGGCGGGGAGCTGTTTTTT	CASSLGRTTLGGELFF
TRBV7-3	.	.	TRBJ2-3	TGTGCCAGCAGCGTGACGGGTTCGAATACGCAGTATTTT	CASSVTGSNTQYF
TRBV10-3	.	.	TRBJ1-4	TGTGCCATCAGGGGCGGGGGTATTAATGAAAAACTGTTTTTT	CAIRGGGINEKLFF
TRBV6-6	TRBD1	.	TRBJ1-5	TGTGCCAGCAGTTACGGGAGGGGGCAACGCGTACAGCCCCAGCATTTT	CASSYGRGQRVQPQHF
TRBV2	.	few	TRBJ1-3	TGTGCCAGCAGTGAGCAGGGATCCGGTGGCACCATATATTTT	CASSEQGSGGTIYF
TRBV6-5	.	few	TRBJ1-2	TGTGCCAGCAGTTACTCCCCCCGGACAGACTATGGCTACACCTTC	CASSYSPRTDYGYTF
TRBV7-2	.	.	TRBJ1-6	TGTGCCAGCAGCTTAGGCGCCGGAAATTCACCCCTCCACTTT	CASSLGAGNSPLHF
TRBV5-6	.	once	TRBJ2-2	TGTGCCAGCAGCTTCGGCTCCGGGAACACCGGGGAGCTGTTTTTT	CASSFGSGNTGELFF
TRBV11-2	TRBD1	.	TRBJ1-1	TGTGCCTTAGGAGACAGGGGCATTCCAGCTTTCTTT	CALGDRGIPAFF
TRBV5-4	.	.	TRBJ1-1	TGTGCCAGCAGCTTGGATGGACACCCAAGTACTGAAGCTTTCTTT	CASSLDGHPSTEAFF
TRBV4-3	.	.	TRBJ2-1	TGCGCCAGCAGCCAAGATTCCACCTCCTACAATGAGCAGTTCTTC	CASSQDSTSYNEQFF
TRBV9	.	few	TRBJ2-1	TGTGCCAGCAGCGTGGGTTTCAATGAGCAGTTCTTC	CASSVGFNEQFF
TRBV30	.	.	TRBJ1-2	TGTGCCTGGGCCCCAGGGCTTTCTAACTATGGCTACACCTTC	CAWAPGLSNYGYTF
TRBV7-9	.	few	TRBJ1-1	TGTGCCAGCAGCTTAGGAGGGTCAGGGGTCGAACTGACTGAAGCTTTCTTT	CASSLGGSGVELTEAFF